This T cell receptor (beta chain) was identified in a study of blood T cell repertoires in COVID-19. At the level of the study: Researchers got acute and convalescent COVID-19 samples from the United States, Italy and Spain.

Profiled with immunoSEQ multiplex PCR; TCRdb holds only in-frame clones, not every one. Altogether fewer than 200,000 clones are present, approximately 86% being singletons, with the ten largest covering 15% to 20%. Recovered status applied to Cohort 3 donors who had two consecutive negative PCRs. It also applied to those with clearance or with symptom resolution. Germline V gene data show CDR1 as LNHDA and CDR2 as SQIVND (reference sequence). CDR3 length: 15 residues. V shed 9 bases, J shed 4 bases, and the junction held 7 bases outside the gene matches. Sequencing was performed on PBMCs or T cells enriched from blood (not recorded which). The sequence derives from a man aged 55 to 69 who had recovered from COVID-19. V is TRBV19 and J is TRBJ2-2; 11 bases are a match to TRBD1. The CDR3 here is CASRTGGTITGELFF. CDR3 in DNA: TGTGCCAGCAGGACAGGGGGCACGATCACCGGGGAGCTGTTTTTT.